The rows below give T cell receptor beta chains drawn from one sample of a study of blood T cells in healthy people across ages. TCRdb passed the 5' RACE reads through MiXCR, listing each CDR3 protein once. The table records fewer than 800,000 distinct CDR3 sequences, more than 20% of them present only once. The same sample was also studied in work on T cells of mothers and their children.

Specimen: blood. These receptors were collected from a boy between 10 and 17 years old in good health. Both conserved end residues are part of each CDR3. Fields, in order: clone size, J gene, V gene, D gene, CDR3 DNA, CDR3 protein. D genes are given only for firm matches. Clone size is shown for a subset of rows, as once, few, many or a class of expanded clone.

>.|TRBJ2-7|TRBV27|TRBD2
TGTGCCAGCAGCCCAATAGCGGGGGGAACCTACGAGCAGTACTTC
CASSPIAGGTYEQYF
>few|TRBJ2-3|TRBV7-3|.
TGTGCCAGCAGCTTTAGGCCAGGGGCAGAAGATACGCAGTATTTT
CASSFRPGAEDTQYF
>.|TRBJ2-5|TRBV24-1|.
TGTGCCACCAGTGACCTGGGCCGGGAGACCCAGTACTTC
CATSDLGRETQYF
>.|TRBJ2-6|TRBV11-3|TRBD2
TGTGCCAGCAGCTTAGATGGGGGAGGGGCCTCCTACTCTGGGGCCAACGTCCTGACTTTC
CASSLDGGGASYSGANVLTF
>.|TRBJ2-7|TRBV4-2|.
TGTGCCAGCAGCCAACCTTTGTCGACAGCCCCCTACGGGCAGTACTTC
CASSQPLSTAPYGQYF
>few|TRBJ2-7|TRBV5-6|TRBD2
TGTGCCAGCAGCGGAACCGGGACTACTAATCCCTACGAGCAGTACTTC
CASSGTGTTNPYEQYF
>.|TRBJ2-5|TRBV7-9|.
TGTGCCAGCAGCCTCTCTGCCCGGACAAAACAAGAGACCCAGTACTTC
CASSLSARTKQETQYF
>few|TRBJ2-7|TRBV19|.
TGTGCCAGTAGTATCGGACTCCAGGGCGGCGAGCAGTACTTC
CASSIGLQGGEQYF
>.|TRBJ1-1|TRBV12-3/TRBV12-4|.
TGTGCCAGCAGTTTAAATAGGGAGGATGAAGCTTTCTTT
CASSLNREDEAFF
>few|TRBJ1-2|TRBV7-9|TRBD1
TGTGCCAGCACCCGGGACAGATCACAACCTAACTATGGCTACACCTTC
CASTRDRSQPNYGYTF
>.|TRBJ2-7|TRBV12-3/TRBV12-4|TRBD2
TGTGCCAGCAGTCTATTAGCGGGATCGCTCTACGAGCAGTACTTC
CASSLLAGSLYEQYF
>few|TRBJ1-2|TRBV28|.
TGTGCCAGCAGTTTGAGAAGACAGCTCTATGGCTACACCTTC
CASSLRRQLYGYTF
>.|TRBJ1-2|TRBV12-3/TRBV12-4|.
TGTGCCAGCAGTTTTTTCGTCCTGGCTACAACCGCTGGCTACACCTTC
CASSFFVLATTAGYTF
>.|TRBJ2-1|TRBV7-9|TRBD2
TGTGCCAGCAGCCCGCGATATTCAAGCGGGAGATCCTACAATGAGCAGTTCTTC
CASSPRYSSGRSYNEQFF
>.|TRBJ2-3|TRBV29-1|TRBD2
TGCAGCGCACAGACTCCTAGCGGGCCTAGCACAGATACGCAGTATTTT
CSAQTPSGPSTDTQYF
>few|TRBJ2-5|TRBV12-3/TRBV12-4|.
TGTGCCAGCACCGGGGTTGGAGAGACCCAGTACTTC
CASTGVGETQYF
>once|TRBJ2-2|TRBV20-1|TRBD2
TGCAGTGCTAGCGGGGGGGACACCGGGGAGCTGCTTTTT
CSASGGDTGELLF
>.|TRBJ2-7|TRBV29-1|TRBD2
TGCAGCGTTGGTATGAGACTAGCGGGAGCTTACGAGCAGTACTTC
CSVGMRLAGAYEQYF
>.|TRBJ2-5|TRBV7-2|.
TGTGCCAGCAGCCCAACGGGGGGCGTAATAGAGACCCAGTACTTC
CASSPTGGVIETQYF
>few|TRBJ2-7|TRBV28|TRBD2
TGTGCCAGCAGTTCCCTTGCTAGCGGGAGAAACTACGAGCAGTACTTC
CASSSLASGRNYEQYF
>.|TRBJ2-3|TRBV20-1|TRBD2
TGCAGTGCTAGGGTTCTAGCGGATATCACAGATACGCAGTATTTT
CSARVLADITDTQYF
>few|TRBJ1-1|TRBV9|.
TGTGCCAGCAGCGTAGATCCGGGGAATGGGGCTTTCTTT
CASSVDPGNGAFF
>.|TRBJ2-7|TRBV20-1|TRBD2
TGCAGTGCTAGTCAAGCGGGAGTCCCACGGATAAACCCCTACGAGCAGTACTTC
CSASQAGVPRINPYEQYF
>.|TRBJ2-5|TRBV7-9|.
TGTGCCAGCAGCTTAGCGAACAGCCAAGAGACCCAGTACTTC
CASSLANSQETQYF
>few|TRBJ1-3|TRBV20-1|.
TGCAGTGCTGGCAGGGGCGAAGGAAACACCATATATTTT
CSAGRGEGNTIYF
>few|TRBJ2-5|TRBV28|TRBD1
TGTGCCAGCAGTTTACGAGGGGGCATCCAAGAGACCCAGTACTTC
CASSLRGGIQETQYF
>few|TRBJ2-1|TRBV6-2/TRBV6-3|TRBD2
TGTGCCAGCAGGCCGGGGGGGTACAATGAGCAGTTCTTC
CASRPGGYNEQFF
>few|TRBJ1-2|TRBV2|TRBD1
TGTGCCAGCAGCGCCTGGGGACAGACGGGGGGCTACACCTTC
CASSAWGQTGGYTF
>.|TRBJ1-2|TRBV27|.
TGTGCCAGCAGAGCTGACAGCGCCCCTAACTATGGCTACACCTTC
CASRADSAPNYGYTF
>few|TRBJ1-1|TRBV29-1|TRBD1
TGCAGCGTTGAACAGGGGGACACTGAAGCTTTCTTT
CSVEQGDTEAFF
>few|TRBJ1-1|TRBV12-3/TRBV12-4|.
TGTGCCAGCAGTTTGGGTATGGGTACTGAAGCTTTCTTT
CASSLGMGTEAFF
>.|TRBJ2-1|TRBV10-3|TRBD1
TGTGCCATCAGTGCAAGACAGGGGGAAGGCCACAATGAGCAGTTCTTC
CAISARQGEGHNEQFF
>.|TRBJ2-7|TRBV28|.
TGTGCCAGCAGTCCCAGACAGATCTACGAGCAGTACTTC
CASSPRQIYEQYF
>.|TRBJ1-5|TRBV12-3/TRBV12-4|.
TGTGCCAGCAGTCCACAGGGAAGTGGGCAGCCCCAGCATTTT
CASSPQGSGQPQHF
>.|TRBJ2-3|TRBV7-3|TRBD2
TGTGCCAGCAGCTTAATGGCTAGCGGGAGCACAGATACGCAGTATTTT
CASSLMASGSTDTQYF
>.|TRBJ2-1|TRBV6-1|TRBD2
TGTGCCAGCAGTGAGGTCCTAGCGGGAGGGCTTATTGATGAGCAGTTCTTC
CASSEVLAGGLIDEQFF
>few|TRBJ1-5|TRBV28|.
TGTGCCAGCAGTTTTAGTGGACAGAATCGGCCCCAGCATTTT
CASSFSGQNRPQHF
>once|TRBJ1-1|TRBV20-1|.
TGCAGTGCGCGACAGATTGAAGCTTTCTTT
CSARQIEAFF
>.|TRBJ2-7|TRBV4-3|.
TGCGCCAGCAGCCAGGAACAAAGCACCTACGAGCAGTACTTC
CASSQEQSTYEQYF
>few|TRBJ1-1|TRBV14|TRBD1
TGTGCCAGCAGCCAAGGACGGACAGGGTCCCAAGCTTTCTTT
CASSQGRTGSQAFF
>few|TRBJ1-4|TRBV7-2|.
TGTGCCAGCAGTCCCTCTAATTCTGAAAAACTGTTTTTT
CASSPSNSEKLFF
>few|TRBJ2-5|TRBV4-3|.
TGCGCCAGCAGTGTTGGGGATCAAGAGACCCAGTACTTC
CASSVGDQETQYF
>.|TRBJ2-7|TRBV4-1|TRBD2
TGCGCCAGCAGCCATGGTCCGGGACTAGCGGGCGAGCAGTACTTC
CASSHGPGLAGEQYF
>few|TRBJ2-1|TRBV20-1|.
TGCAGTGCTAGGATTCGTCCAGGGCACTCCTACAATGAGCAGTTCTTC
CSARIRPGHSYNEQFF
>few|TRBJ1-4|TRBV12-3/TRBV12-4|.
TGTGCCAGCAGCCCGGTGGGGGCGCGAGAAAAACTGTTTTTT
CASSPVGAREKLFF
>.|TRBJ2-5|TRBV27|TRBD2
TGTGCCAGCAGTTTCGAGGCTAGCGGGACCCAGTACTTC
CASSFEASGTQYF
>.|TRBJ2-2|TRBV15|.
TGTGCCACCAGCAAGGGACCCTTACTGAACACCGGGGAGCTGTTTTTT
CATSKGPLLNTGELFF
>.|TRBJ2-2|TRBV29-1|.
TGCAGCGTGGACAGCATGACGAACACCGGGGAGCTGTTTTTT
CSVDSMTNTGELFF
>.|TRBJ2-6|TRBV5-1|TRBD1
TGCGCCAGCCGACTGGGGACAGGGACCTCTGGGGCCAACGTCCTGACTTTC
CASRLGTGTSGANVLTF
>many|TRBJ2-7|TRBV20-1|.
TGCAGTGCTAGAAGGACGGAGTTCACCTACGAGCAGTACTTC
CSARRTEFTYEQYF
>.|TRBJ1-3|TRBV6-6|TRBD1
TGTGCCACTCTGTTCGGGACAGCTGGAAACACCATATATTTT
CATLFGTAGNTIYF
>.|TRBJ2-3|TRBV12-3/TRBV12-4|TRBD2
TGTGCCAGCAGCTCCCTACCCTACGCTAGCGGGGGGCGCGCAGATACGCAGTATTTT
CASSSLPYASGGRADTQYF
>few|TRBJ2-1|TRBV20-1|TRBD2
TGCAGTGCTCTGGGAGAAGCGGGAGGCCCCTCCTACAATGAGCAGTTCTTC
CSALGEAGGPSYNEQFF
>.|TRBJ2-1|TRBV28|.
TGTGCCAGCAGTCATCGGGTGCAGCGGCCCAACTACAATGAGCAGTTCTTC
CASSHRVQRPNYNEQFF
>few|TRBJ1-1|TRBV5-1|TRBD1
TGCGCCAGCAGCTACGGGACAGGGAAAAACACTGAAGCTTTCTTT
CASSYGTGKNTEAFF
>few|TRBJ1-2|TRBV12-3/TRBV12-4|TRBD1
TGTGCCAGCAGTTCCCGGACAGGTTCCGGCTACACCTTC
CASSSRTGSGYTF
>few|TRBJ1-1|TRBV5-1|.
TGCGCCAGCAGCGAGGTGGTGAACACTGAAGCTTTCTTT
CASSEVVNTEAFF
>.|TRBJ2-6|TRBV19|.
TGTGCCAGTAGTGGCAGGGATACTGGGGCCAACGTCCTGACCTTC
CASSGRDTGANVLTF